The 25 T cell receptor beta chains presented below share a single source sample, sequenced in a study of T cell repertoires in cytomegalovirus infection. TCRdb reprocessed the reads with MiXCR, giving one entry per CDR3 protein. The repertoire consists of about 600,000 distinct CDR3 sequences, with around 24% occurring once and the leading ten covering less than 10%. Sequences were obtained from CD8+ T cells from PBMCs. The receptors were gathered from a human donor in good health (CMV status not recorded). Some clones in this sample may be carry-over from other donors' samples.

This clonotype was seen more than once but under ten times. This sequence joins TRBV11-3 and TRBJ2-2; tentatively, D is TRBD2 (6 bases). The CDR3 length is 13 residues. Germline assignment: CDR1 SGHNT and CDR2 YENEEA. With 5 bases removed from V and 7 bases from J, the gap between germline ends came to 11 bases. The chain's CDR3 is CASSRWEDGELFF. CDR3 DNA: TGTGCCAGCAGCCGATGGGAGGACGGGGAGCTGTTTTTT.

This chain uses TRBV7-9 with TRBJ2-1; D not certain. Germline CDR1 is SEHNR and CDR2 is FQNEAQ (reference sequence). The CDR3 sequence is 13 residues long. V was pared by 5 bases and J by 7 bases, with 12 bases between. In DNA, the CDR3 is TGTGCCAGCAGCCCTAAGGACGGGAATGAGCAGTTCTTC. It translates to CASSPKDGNEQFF.

The chain employs TRBV19 and TRBJ2-7; D is perhaps TRBD2 (5 bases). V gave up 3 bases and J gave up 4 bases, with 7 bases separating them. Per germline, CDR1 LNHDA and CDR2 SQIVND (reference sequence). There are 12 residues in the CDR3. The CDR3 reads CASSIRGYEQYF. DNA for the CDR3: TGTGCCAGTAGTATTCGAGGGTACGAGCAGTACTTC.

The chain combines TRBV10-3 with TRBJ1-1; no clear D gene. CDR1 and CDR2 (germline): ENHRY, SYGVKD. V was cut by 0 bases and J by 1 base, with 9 bases left in between. The CDR3 runs 15 residues. This chain's CDR3 is CAISESDRANTEAFF. The CDR3 bases are TGTGCCATCAGTGAGTCAGACCGAGCGAACACTGAAGCTTTCTTT.

This clonotype was detected many times. The V gene is TRBV7-9, the J gene TRBJ1-1; the D gene is possibly TRBD1 (5 bases). There are 14 residues in the CDR3. The V gene's germline CDR1 is SEHNR and CDR2 FQNEAQ (reference sequence). V lost 4 bases and J 5 bases, leaving 14 bases between the germline ends. The CDR3 DNA reads TGTGCCAGCAGCTCCTCCGGGGGGAAGACTGAAGCTTTCTTT. Its translation: CASSSSGGKTEAFF.

V is TRBV12-3 or TRBV12-4 and J is TRBJ2-7; D is unclear. The CDR3 runs 14 residues. Between the trimmed V and J ends, which lost 8 bases and 6 bases, there was a span of 20 bases. The chain's CDR3 is CASEGWANRGEQYF. The CDR3 region has the DNA TGTGCCAGCGAAGGTTGGGCCAATAGAGGCGAGCAGTACTTC.

As DNA, the CDR3 is TGCAGTGCTTGGACTCGGGGGGAGCAGTACTTC. It is translated as CSAWTRGEQYF. The V call is TRBV20-1, the J call TRBJ2-7; possible D gene TRBD2, 6 bases. Trimming removed 5 bases from V and 7 bases from J, with 12 bases in between. This CDR3 region has 11 residues. The germline gives CDR1 DFQATT, CDR2 SNEGSKA (reference sequence).

V usage is TRBV25-1 and J usage is TRBJ1-1; the D gene is possibly TRBD1 (6 bases). Deletions cut 6 bases from V and 11 bases from J, with 13 bases between. This CDR3 is built from 11 residues. CDR1 and CDR2 (germline): MGHDK, SYGVNS. Here the CDR3 reads CASRQGSRAFF. The CDR3 region has the DNA TGTGCCAGCAGACAGGGATCAAGGGCTTTCTTT.

This sequence joins TRBV28 and TRBJ2-1; 12 nucleotides agree with TRBD2. CDR3 length equals 17 residues. The V gene's germline CDR1 is MDHEN and CDR2 SYDVKM. The V and J ends lost 5 bases and 8 bases, in that order; junction bases with no gene match: 13. In DNA form, the CDR3 reads TGTGCCAGCAGTCCTCTCTCTAGCGGGGGGGCCAGGCATGAGCAGTTCTTC. Its translation is CASSPLSSGGARHEQFF.

As concerns this clonotype: Relative to the germline gene, one junction end is altered; a read error may explain this. V gene TRBV12-3 or TRBV12-4 combines with J gene TRBJ2-2; D not certain. There are 11 residues in the CDR3. The CDR3 DNA reads as TGTGCCAACAGTAGCACCGGGGAGCTGTTTTTT. It yields the protein CANSSTGELFF.

This clonotype came up many times. The genes are TRBV7-2 and TRBJ1-5; D is unclear. The germline V gene has CDR1 SGHTA and CDR2 FQGNSA. The CDR3 sequence is 14 residues long. V was cut by 5 bases and J by 10 bases, with 18 bases left in between. The CDR3: CASSPTSNGYPQHF. CDR3 nucleotide sequence: TGTGCCAGCAGCCCCACCTCAAACGGGTATCCCCAGCATTTT.

In this sample, this clonotype turned up many times. This chain connects TRBV7-8 to TRBJ2-1; 7 bases agree with TRBD2. Per the germline V gene, CDR1 is SGHVS and CDR2 is FQNEAQ. There are 13 residues in the CDR3. V lost 3 bases, J lost 10 bases, and 6 bases stayed unmatched. The CDR3 sequence: CASSLSGVGEQFF. CDR3 nucleotides: TGTGCCAGCAGCTTGAGCGGGGTCGGAGAGCAGTTCTTC.

This clonotype was seen a few times. This chain links TRBV25-1 with TRBJ1-6; no reliable D call. Germline V gives CDR1 MGHDK, CDR2 SYGVNS. This CDR3 region has 12 residues. V was pared by 0 bases and J by 9 bases, with 3 bases between. CDR3 sequence (DNA): TGTGCCAGCAGTGAATACCCTTCACCCCTCCACTTT. This gives the protein CASSEYPSPLHF.

Of note for this clonotype: Given a much more abundant clone one base away, this may be a read error. The chain links TRBV10-3 to TRBJ2-6, with D tentatively TRBD2 (5 bases). The CDR3 sequence is 19 residues long. The germline V gene encodes CDR1 ENHRY and CDR2 SYGVKD. The CDR3: CAISESLSIADSGTNVLTF. The CDR3 nucleotides read TGTGCCATCAGTGAGTCTTTAAGCATTGCGGACTCTGGGACCAACGTCCTGACTTTC.

Many counts were recorded for this clonotype. V and J are TRBV10-3 and TRBJ2-1, with 9 bases that match TRBD2. Per the germline V gene, CDR1 is ENHRY and CDR2 is SYGVKD. V lost 0 bases to trimming and J lost 8 bases; unmatched junction nucleotides: 8. The CDR3 has 16 amino acids. CDR3 sequence reads: CAISESGTSRRDEQFF. The CDR3, as DNA: TGTGCCATCAGTGAGTCGGGGACTAGCAGGCGGGATGAGCAGTTCTTC.

The V and J genes are TRBV7-6 and TRBJ2-6; D is unclear. Germline V lookup: CDR1 SGHVS, CDR2 FNYEAQ. The V end lost 1 base, the J end lost 0 bases, and 13 bases lay between the germline ends. The CDR3 runs 18 residues. The CDR3, as DNA: TGTGCCAGCAGCTTAGGTCCCCTCCGGACCTCTGGGGCCAACGTCCTGACTTTC. Protein sequence: CASSLGPLRTSGANVLTF.

In this sample, this clonotype turned up many times. The chain combines TRBV28 with TRBJ2-4; 12 bases agree with TRBD1. The length of the CDR3 is 16 residues. Per the germline V gene, CDR1 is MDHEN and CDR2 is SYDVKM. Trimming took 5 bases from V and 0 from J; bases not matched to a gene: 2. The CDR3 here is CASSPGQGAAKNIQYF. As DNA, the CDR3 is TGTGCCAGCAGTCCGGGACAGGGGGCAGCCAAAAACATTCAGTACTTC.

The chain is built from TRBV20-1 and TRBJ1-2; tentatively, D is TRBD1 (5 bases). Deletions cut 7 bases from V and 6 bases from J, with 15 bases between. The germline V gene encodes CDR1 DFQATT and CDR2 SNEGSKA (reference sequence). This CDR3 spans 12 amino acids. The CDR3 region has the DNA TGCAGTGTTATAGCGTCGGGGGATGGCTACACCTTC. Its translation is CSVIASGDGYTF.

The V call is TRBV9, the J call TRBJ2-1; maybe TRBD1 (6 bases). V was trimmed by 2 bases and J by 6 bases, leaving 12 bases between them. The CDR3 is 14 residues long. Germline CDR1 is SGDLS and CDR2 is YYNGEE. The CDR3: CASSVQDSGNEQFF. The CDR3 DNA reads TGTGCCAGCAGCGTCCAGGACAGTGGCAATGAGCAGTTCTTC.

In this sample, this clonotype turned up once. The chain links TRBV5-5 to TRBJ2-3; D remains ambiguous. Germline-derived CDR1 and CDR2 are SGHKS and YYEKEE (reference sequence). The CDR3 contains 14 residues. Trimming shortened V by 0 bases and J by 6 bases, and 11 bases separated the two germline ends. CDR3 sequence: CASSLEILWDTQYF. CDR3 coding DNA: TGTGCCAGCAGCTTGGAGATCCTCTGGGATACGCAGTATTTT.

As for this clonotype: A read error is possible here, since a much larger clone lies one base away. V gene TRBV7-2 combines with J gene TRBJ1-5, with 11 nucleotides matching TRBD1. Germline values: CDR1 SGHTA, CDR2 FQGNSA. The CDR3 has 15 amino acids. The CDR3: CASSQDRGLNQPRHF. DNA for the CDR3: TGTGCCAGCAGCCAGGACAGGGGGCTTAATCAGCCCCGGCATTTT.

In this sample, this clonotype turned up a few times. This chain connects TRBV4-2 to TRBJ1-5; the match to TRBD1 covers 7 bases. The CDR3 spans 18 residues. Germline CDR1 is LGHNA and CDR2 is YNFKEQ. Trimming took 2 bases from V and 2 from J; bases not matched to a gene: 12. The CDR3 is CASSQPLTTGKGNQPQHF. Written as DNA, the CDR3 is TGTGCCAGCAGCCAACCTCTCACGACAGGGAAGGGCAATCAGCCCCAGCATTTT.

The chain links TRBV15 to TRBJ2-6; the D is unclear. From germline, CDR1 is LNHNV and CDR2 YYDKDF (reference sequence). The CDR3 totals 16 residues. V shed 4 bases and J shed 6 bases, with 16 bases lying between them. The CDR3 nucleotides read TGTGCCACCAGCATCTCAAGACGGCTGGTGGCCAACGTCCTGACTTTC. This codes for CATSISRRLVANVLTF. The entire variable domain, with the rest obtained from reference TRBV15 and TRBJ2-6, is as follows: DAMVIQNPRYQVTQFGKPVTLSCSQTLNHNVMYWYQQKSSQAPKLLFHYYDKDFNNEADTPDNFQSRRPNTSFCFLDIRSPGLGDTAMYLCATSISRRLVANVLTFGAGSRLTVL.

This clonotype has ten or more counts. The chain recombines TRBV28 with TRBJ2-5, with 8 bases aligning to TRBD2. Germline assignment: CDR1 MDHEN and CDR2 SYDVKM. The V gene end was trimmed by 7 bases and the J gene end by 5 bases; junction bases not matched to a gene: 18. The CDR3 is 17 amino acids. Here the CDR3 DNA reads TGTGCCAGCACCCTCCCGTCGCGGGGGGTCCCCACGGAGACCCAGTACTTC. It translates to CASTLPSRGVPTETQYF.

This clonotype was seen a few times. The V and J genes are TRBV15 and TRBJ1-4, with a weak D call TRBD1 (6 bases). The V gene lost 0 bases and the J gene lost 5 bases, with 13 bases spanning the gap. Germline-derived CDR1 and CDR2 are LNHNV and YYDKDF (reference sequence). The CDR3 contains 16 residues. The CDR3 DNA reads TGTGCCACCAGCAGAGATCGCGGACAGCTAAATGAAAAACTGTTTTTT. It specifies CATSRDRGQLNEKLFF.